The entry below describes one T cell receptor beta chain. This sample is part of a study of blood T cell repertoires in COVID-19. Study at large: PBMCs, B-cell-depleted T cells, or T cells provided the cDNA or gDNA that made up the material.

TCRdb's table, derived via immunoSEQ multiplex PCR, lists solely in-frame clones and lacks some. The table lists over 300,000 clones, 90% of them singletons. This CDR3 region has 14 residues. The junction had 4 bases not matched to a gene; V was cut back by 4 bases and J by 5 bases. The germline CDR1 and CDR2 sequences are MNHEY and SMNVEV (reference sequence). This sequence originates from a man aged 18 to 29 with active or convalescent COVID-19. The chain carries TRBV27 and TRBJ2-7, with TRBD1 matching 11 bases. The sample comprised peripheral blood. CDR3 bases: TGTGCCAGCAGTTGGGACAGGGGGACAGACGAGCAGTACTTC. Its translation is CASSWDRGTDEQYF.